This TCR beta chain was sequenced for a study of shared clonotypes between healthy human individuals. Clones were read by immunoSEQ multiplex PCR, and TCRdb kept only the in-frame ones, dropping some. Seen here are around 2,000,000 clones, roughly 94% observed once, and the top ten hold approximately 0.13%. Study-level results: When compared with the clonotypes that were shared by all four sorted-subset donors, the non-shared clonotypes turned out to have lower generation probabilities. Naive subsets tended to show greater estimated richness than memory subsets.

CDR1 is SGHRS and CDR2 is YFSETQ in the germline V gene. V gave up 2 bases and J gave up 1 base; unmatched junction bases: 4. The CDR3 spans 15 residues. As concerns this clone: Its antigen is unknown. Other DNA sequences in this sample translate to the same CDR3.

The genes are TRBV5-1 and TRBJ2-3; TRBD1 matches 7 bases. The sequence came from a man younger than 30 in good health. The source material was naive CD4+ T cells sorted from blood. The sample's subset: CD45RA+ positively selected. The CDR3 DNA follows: TGCGCCAGCAGCTTAGGGGGCGCGGGCACAGATACGCAGTATTTT. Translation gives CASSLGGAGTDTQYF.